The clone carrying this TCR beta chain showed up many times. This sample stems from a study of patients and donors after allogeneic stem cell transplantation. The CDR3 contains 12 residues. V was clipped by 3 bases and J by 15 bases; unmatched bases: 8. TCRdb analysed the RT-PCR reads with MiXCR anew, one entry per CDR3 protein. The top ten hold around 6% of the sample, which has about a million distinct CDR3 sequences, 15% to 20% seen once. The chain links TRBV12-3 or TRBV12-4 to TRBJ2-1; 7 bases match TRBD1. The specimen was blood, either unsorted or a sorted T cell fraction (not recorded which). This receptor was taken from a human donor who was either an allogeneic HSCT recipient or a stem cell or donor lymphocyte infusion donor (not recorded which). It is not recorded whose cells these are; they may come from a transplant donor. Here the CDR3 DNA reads TGTGCCAGCAGTTTGCATACAGGGGATAGGTTCTTC. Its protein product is CASSLHTGDRFF.